This is a list of T cell receptor beta chains from one sample in a study of cytomegalovirus exposure and HLA in healthy donors. This table comes from immunoSEQ multiplex PCR, and its TCRdb copy is limited to in-frame clones, with some not included. The profile shows roughly 110,000 clones, around 74% of them singletons. Material for sequencing was PBMCs. The receptors were sampled from a man in his thirties or forties in good health and CMV-seropositive. Each CDR3 is given with its conserved first and last residue. Fields, in order: V gene, J gene, clone size, D gene, CDR3 protein, CDR3 DNA. A D gene is named only where the DNA matches it firmly. Some rows mark clone size as missing; the rest say once, few, many or name a class of expanded clone.

V: TRBV27; J: TRBJ1-1; size: NA; D: TRBD1; CDR3: CASSTDRGRTEAFF; DNA: TGTGCCAGCAGTACCGACAGGGGGCGAACTGAAGCTTTCTTT
V: TRBV6-1; J: TRBJ2-1; size: NA; D: TRBD1; CDR3: CASSDLGTGARNEQFF; DNA: TGTGCCAGCAGTGACTTGGGGACAGGGGCGAGGAATGAGCAGTTCTTC
V: TRBV4-1; J: TRBJ2-5; size: once; D: NA; CDR3: CASSQAGRETQYF; DNA: TGCGCCAGCAGCCAAGCGGGAAGGGAGACCCAGTACTTC
V: TRBV7-2; J: TRBJ2-3; size: few; D: TRBD2; CDR3: CASSLGTSADTQYF; DNA: TGTGCCAGCAGCTTAGGGACTAGTGCAGATACGCAGTATTTT
V: TRBV7-9; J: TRBJ2-7; size: NA; D: TRBD2; CDR3: CSSTQAGVTNYEQYF; DNA: TGTTCCAGCACCCAAGCGGGAGTGACTAACTACGAGCAGTACTTC
V: TRBV2; J: TRBJ2-5; size: NA; D: NA; CDR3: CASSPQGTRETQYF; DNA: TGTGCCAGCAGCCCTCAGGGGACCCGGGAGACCCAGTACTTC
V: TRBV15; J: TRBJ2-7; size: NA; D: NA; CDR3: CATSRDRASYEQYF; DNA: TGTGCCACCAGCAGGGACAGAGCCTCCTACGAGCAGTACTTC
V: TRBV9; J: TRBJ1-2; size: NA; D: NA; CDR3: CASSGRRDSYNYGYTF; DNA: TGTGCCAGCAGCGGCCGCCGTGACAGCTACAACTATGGCTACACCTTC
V: TRBV10-3; J: TRBJ2-7; size: NA; D: NA; CDR3: CAISDLGGLWGEQYF; DNA: TGTGCCATCAGTGACCTGGGGGGTCTCTGGGGCGAGCAGTACTTC
V: TRBV10-3; J: TRBJ2-3; size: NA; D: TRBD2; CDR3: CAISGGASGTTDTQYF; DNA: TGTGCCATCAGTGGAGGGGCTAGCGGCACCACAGATACGCAGTATTTT
V: TRBV4-1; J: TRBJ1-1; size: NA; D: NA; CDR3: CASSQDFTGNTEAFF; DNA: TGCGCCAGCAGCCAAGATTTCACAGGGAACACTGAAGCTTTCTTT
V: TRBV28; J: TRBJ1-6; size: NA; D: NA; CDR3: CASSLSGLADNSPLHF; DNA: TGTGCCAGCAGTTTGTCCGGACTGGCGGATAATTCACCCCTCCACTTT
V: TRBV5-6; J: TRBJ1-4; size: NA; D: NA; CDR3: CASSLYGVANEKLFF; DNA: TGTGCCAGCAGCTTGTACGGGGTGGCTAATGAAAAACTGTTTTTT
V: TRBV5-1; J: TRBJ1-2; size: NA; D: NA; CDR3: CASSLVAGSAIYGYTF; DNA: TGCGCCAGCAGCTTGGTGGCGGGCTCGGCCATCTATGGCTACACCTTC
V: TRBV4-1; J: TRBJ1-1; size: NA; D: TRBD1; CDR3: CASSPRDSPPNTEAFF; DNA: TGCGCCAGCAGCCCCAGGGACAGCCCACCGAACACTGAAGCTTTCTTT
V: TRBV28; J: TRBJ1-2; size: NA; D: NA; CDR3: CASSSQGLRTF; DNA: TGTGCCAGCAGTTCGCAGGGGCTCCGGACCTTC
V: TRBV11-3; J: TRBJ2-3; size: NA; D: TRBD1; CDR3: CASSPTHDRGTQYF; DNA: TGTGCCAGCAGCCCCACCCACGACAGGGGGACGCAGTATTTT
V: TRBV2; J: TRBJ1-5; size: NA; D: NA; CDR3: CASSREGKGQPQHF; DNA: TGTGCCAGCAGCCGGGAGGGGAAGGGTCAGCCCCAGCATTTT
V: TRBV15; J: TRBJ1-4; size: NA; D: NA; CDR3: CATSRGAGEGDEKLFF; DNA: TGTGCCACCAGCAGGGGGGCCGGGGAGGGAGATGAAAAACTGTTTTTT
V: TRBV5-1; J: TRBJ2-7; size: NA; D: TRBD1; CDR3: CASSDGTGGDEQYF; DNA: TGCGCCAGCAGCGACGGGACAGGGGGCGACGAGCAGTACTTC
V: TRBV7-9; J: TRBJ1-5; size: NA; D: NA; CDR3: CASSPEGPQHF; DNA: TGTGCCAGCAGCCCCGAGGGGCCCCAGCATTTT
V: TRBV2; J: TRBJ2-5; size: NA; D: TRBD1; CDR3: CASSELFRDRGRETQYF; DNA: TGTGCCAGCAGTGAATTGTTTAGGGACAGGGGCCGGGAGACCCAGTACTTC
V: TRBV27; J: TRBJ2-3; size: NA; D: NA; CDR3: CASSLTPRGTDTQYF; DNA: TGTGCCAGCAGTCTCACCCCTCGGGGCACAGATACGCAGTATTTT
V: TRBV7-2; J: TRBJ2-5; size: NA; D: NA; CDR3: CASSSPSSETQYF; DNA: TGTGCCAGCAGCTCCCCTAGCTCGGAGACCCAGTACTTC
V: TRBV5-4; J: TRBJ1-4; size: NA; D: TRBD1; CDR3: CASSSDRGGTNEKLFF; DNA: TGTGCCAGCAGCTCCGACAGGGGGGGAACTAATGAAAAACTGTTTTTT
V: TRBV28; J: TRBJ1-2; size: NA; D: TRBD1; CDR3: CASSGQGYGYPF; DNA: TGTGCCAGCAGCGGACAGGGCTATGGCTACCCCTTC
V: TRBV11-2; J: TRBJ2-7; size: NA; D: TRBD2; CDR3: CASSRLAGGSYEQYF; DNA: TGTGCCAGCAGCCGACTAGCGGGGGGTAGTTACGAGCAGTACTTC
V: TRBV4-1; J: TRBJ2-1; size: NA; D: TRBD1; CDR3: CASSRNRGWATYNEQFF; DNA: TGCGCCAGCAGCCGTAACAGGGGGTGGGCGACGTACAATGAGCAGTTCTTC
V: TRBV28; J: TRBJ1-5; size: NA; D: TRBD1; CDR3: CASSSSDRGLLQPQHF; DNA: TGTGCCAGCAGTTCCTCGGACAGGGGGCTCCTTCAGCCCCAGCATTTT